Following are 27 T cell receptor beta chains from one sample sequenced in a study of T cells expressing NK-cell markers. With the 5' RACE reads reprocessed, TCRdb shows one record per CDR3 protein and no DNA. Its clone listing holds approximately 380,000 distinct CDR3 sequences. Sequenced material: blood T cells: a sorted CD56 or NKG2C T cell subset, CD4+ or CD8+ T cells, or bulk PBMC T cells (not recorded which). The receptor set was obtained from a man aged 18 to 70 in good health.

This chain uses TRBV5-5 with TRBJ2-3; there is no DNA to check the TCRdb D call of TRBD2. The CDR3 runs to 14 residues. The germline gives CDR1 SGHKS, CDR2 YYEKEE (reference sequence). CDR3 loop: CASKWGLGTDTQYF.

This chain joins TRBV25-1 and TRBJ1-1; absent DNA, TCRdb's TRBD1 call cannot be checked. Germline V gives CDR1 MGHDK, CDR2 SYGVNS. The CDR3 sequence is 14 residues long. This chain's CDR3 is CASSGGQGGPEAFF.

This CDR3 reads CASSRGSGRSYNEQFF. The chain uses TRBV18 and TRBJ2-1. The germline CDR1 and CDR2 sequences are KGHSH and LQKENI. This CDR3 has 16 residues.

The CDR3 reads CASSYPGQATYEQYF. The chain carries TRBV28 and TRBJ2-7; the D call of TRBD1 rests on TCRdb alone, since no DNA is present to check it. Germline-derived CDR1 and CDR2 are MDHEN and SYDVKM. The CDR3 has 15 amino acids.

The V and J genes are TRBV3-1 and TRBJ2-2; checking the TCRdb D call of TRBD2 is not possible without DNA. The CDR3 spans 15 residues. Per the germline V gene, CDR1 is LGHDT and CDR2 is YNNKEL (reference sequence). The CDR3 region is CASSRQLGPTGELFF.

The chain joins TRBV28 to TRBJ1-2. The V gene's germline CDR1 is MDHEN and CDR2 SYDVKM. The CDR3 runs 13 residues. CDR3 sequence reads: CATQGQPNYGYTF.

The genes are TRBV1 and TRBJ1-5; TCRdb proposes TRBD1, but this gene call is untestable without DNA. TRBV1 is listed as a pseudogene. This CDR3 region has 14 residues. The CDR3: CTSSQAEQGKPQHF.

V is TRBV3-1 and J is TRBJ1-3; absent DNA, TCRdb's TRBD1 call cannot be checked. In germline, CDR1 is LGHDT, CDR2 YNNKEL (reference sequence). This CDR3 has 19 amino acids. The CDR3: CASSRRTGQSTRAGNTIYF.

The V and J genes are TRBV5-1 and TRBJ1-1; there is no DNA to check the TCRdb D call of TRBD1. Germline assignment: CDR1 SGHRS and CDR2 YFSETQ. CDR3 size: 15 residues. CDR3 sequence: CASSIQGSMNTEAFF.

The chain couples TRBV4-1 to TRBJ1-4. This CDR3 region has 14 residues. Germline V CDR1 and CDR2: MGHRA, YSYEKL. The CDR3: CASSQWRRMEKLFF.

The chain has TRBV11-2 and TRBJ2-1; the D gene TCRdb calls, TRBD2, cannot be checked with no DNA. Per the germline V gene, CDR1 is SGHAT and CDR2 is FQNNGV. The CDR3 runs 19 residues. The CDR3 reads CASSPTPLMAGGPYNEQFF. Together with reference TRBV11-2 and TRBJ2-1, the CDR3 gives the full variable domain: EAGVAQSPRYKIIEKRQSVAFWCNPISGHATLYWYQQILGQGPKLLIQFQNNGVVDDSQLPKDRFSAERLKGVDSTLKIQPAKLEDSAVYLCASSPTPLMAGGPYNEQFFGPGTRLTVL.

The chain couples TRBV7-9 to TRBJ1-5. Germline loops: CDR1 SEHNR, CDR2 FQNEAQ (reference sequence). CDR3 length: 16 residues. The CDR3 sequence is CASSSTEAKGNQPQHF.

The chain links TRBV27 to TRBJ2-7; TCRdb proposes TRBD1, but this gene call is untestable without DNA. The germline gives CDR1 MNHEY, CDR2 SMNVEV (reference sequence). This CDR3 contains 12 residues. The CDR3 spells CASQRGPYEQYF.

The chain joins TRBV7-2 to TRBJ1-4; TCRdb selects TRBD1, and the lack of DNA leaves this call unchecked. The CDR3 has 17 amino acids. Germline loops: CDR1 SGHTA, CDR2 FQGNSA. CDR3 amino acids: CASSDSRGLSSNEKLFF.

This chain joins TRBV14 and TRBJ2-1; TCRdb's assignment of TRBD2 cannot be checked, as there is no DNA. The CDR3 runs 16 residues. In germline, CDR1 is SGHDN, CDR2 FVKESK. The CDR3 loop is CASSLRLARPYNEQFF.

This chain joins TRBV6-5 and TRBJ2-7; TCRdb calls TRBD1, which cannot be checked without DNA. Germline CDR1 is MNHEY and CDR2 is SVGAGI. The CDR3 totals 14 residues. This chain's CDR3 is CASSYGTGKGEQYF.

The genes are TRBV12-3 or TRBV12-4 and TRBJ1-5; checking the TCRdb D call of TRBD1 is not possible without DNA. This CDR3 region has 15 residues. The CDR3 is CASSKGQLVNQPQHF.

The chain recombines TRBV6-1 with TRBJ2-7; with no DNA, the TCRdb D assignment of TRBD1 cannot be verified. This CDR3 region has 16 residues. Germline V gene data show CDR1 as MNHNS and CDR2 as SASEGT. The CDR3: CASSTRLAGSKYEQYF.

This chain joins TRBV5-4 and TRBJ2-7; lacking DNA, the TRBD1 call made by TCRdb goes unchecked. The germline V gene has CDR1 SGHNT and CDR2 YYREEE (reference sequence). The length of the CDR3 is 15 residues. CDR3 in amino acids: CASSGGTGVSYEQYF.

The chain recombines TRBV7-9 with TRBJ1-5; lacking DNA, the TRBD1 call made by TCRdb goes unchecked. This CDR3 is built from 17 residues. CDR1 and CDR2 from the germline V gene are SEHNR and FQNEAQ (reference sequence). The CDR3 protein is CASSPSSGAAGNQPQHF.

The CDR3 loop reads CASSLVGQGDQPQHF. The chain links TRBV7-9 to TRBJ1-5; TCRdb returns TRBD1, unconfirmable since there is no DNA. The germline CDR1 and CDR2 sequences are SEHNR and FQNEAQ (reference sequence). CDR3 size: 15 residues.

The gene calls are TRBV18 and TRBJ2-1. The CDR3 spans 16 residues. CDR1 KGHSH and CDR2 LQKENI come from the germline V gene. CDR3 region: CASSPPGSFSYNEQFF. The whole variable domain, filled in from reference TRBV18 and TRBJ2-1, reads NAGVMQNPRHLVRRRGQEARLRCSPMKGHSHVYWYRQLPEEGLKFMVYLQKENIIDESGMPKERFSAEFPKEGPSILRIQQVVRGDSAAYFCASSPPGSFSYNEQFFGPGTRLTVL.

The chain recombines TRBV3-1 with TRBJ2-4; TCRdb reports TRBD1, a call that lacks DNA to check it against. The CDR3 is 17 residues long. CDR1 and CDR2 from the germline V gene are LGHDT and YNNKEL (reference sequence). The chain's CDR3 is CASSQETGFMSKNIQYF.

This chain uses TRBV20-1 with TRBJ2-7; TCRdb designates TRBD2, a call that cannot be tested without DNA. Germline values: CDR1 DFQATT, CDR2 SNEGSKA (reference sequence). There are 13 residues in the CDR3. The CDR3 region is CSASSGDFYEQYF.

J is TRBJ2-3 and V is TRBV2; the D call of TRBD2 rests on TCRdb alone, since no DNA is present to check it. Germline V lookup: CDR1 SNHLY, CDR2 FYNNEI. The CDR3 covers 14 residues. The CDR3 spells CASSAREGWDTQYF.

This chain joins TRBV11-3 and TRBJ2-5. From germline, CDR1 is SGHNT and CDR2 YENEEA. CDR3 length equals 15 residues. The CDR3 region is CASSLGTQPQETQYF. Full variable domain (rest looked up from reference TRBV11-3 and TRBJ2-5): EAGVVQSPRYKIIEKKQPVAFWCNPISGHNTLYWYLQNLGQGPELLIRYENEEAVDDSQLPKDRFSAERLKGVDSTLKIQPAELGDSAVYLCASSLGTQPQETQYFGPGTRLLVL.

This sequence joins TRBV7-9 and TRBJ2-7. This CDR3 region has 13 residues. From germline, CDR1 is SEHNR and CDR2 FQNEAQ (reference sequence). CDR3 in amino acids: CASSLGSTGEQYF.